The clone carrying this TCR beta chain has just a few counts. The protocol was immunoSEQ multiplex PCR, while the TCRdb copy is restricted to in-frame clones and leaves out a portion. This sample has tens of thousands of clones; 82% occur once, and the top ten carry 4% to 6%. The source of the sample is a study of OX40 agonist ivuxolimab in advanced cancers. The overall study: Patients received the agonistic anti-OX40 (CD134) antibody ivuxolimab. The mean age was 60 years, ranging from about 23 to 79, with 65% to 90% of participants male.

The CDR3 has 15 amino acids. Germline CDR1 and CDR2: SEHNR and FQNEAQ (reference sequence). V lost 3 bases to trimming and J lost 3 bases, with 15 bases between them. This receptor was identified in an adult with an advanced solid tumor such as melanoma, head and neck, liver or kidney cancer. The chain combines TRBV7-9 with TRBJ2-7; D tentatively reads TRBD1 or TRBD2 (6 bases each). The sequences come from CD4+ or CD8+ T cells sorted from blood, collected in a trial of the OX40 agonist ivuxolimab. The CDR3 DNA sequence: TGTGCCAGCAGCTTGGGGGGCTCCCTCGACTACGAGCAGTACTTC. This translates into CASSLGGSLDYEQYF.